This TCR beta chain was retrieved from a study of cytomegalovirus exposure and HLA in healthy donors. Study-level findings and limits: Through in vitro validation, a few CMV-associated chains were shown to be specific for CMV antigens. An apparent linkage of common viral pathogens to several of the most significant clusters emerged in a later analysis. Cytomegalovirus-associated TCR beta chains were listed, numbering 150 to 200.

13 Jbeta primers and 60 Vbeta primers were used for the PCR. Only in-frame clones appear in the TCRdb table, and some are missing; sequencing was by immunoSEQ multiplex PCR. This table holds 150,000 to 200,000 clones, over 60% found once. Turning to this clone: Its antigen is undetermined.

This receptor was identified in a girl aged 5-17 years in good health and CMV-seronegative. The sample comprised PBMCs.

The CDR3 nucleotides are TGTGCCAGCAGCCCCCGGACAGCTCGCCAGTATTTT. Amino acid sequence: CASSPRTARQYF. The chain couples TRBV2 to TRBJ2-3, with D possibly TRBD1 on 6 matching bases. The CDR3 extends over 12 amino acids. Germline-derived CDR1 and CDR2 are SNHLY and FYNNEI. V shed 6 bases and J shed 12 bases, with 16 bases lying between them.